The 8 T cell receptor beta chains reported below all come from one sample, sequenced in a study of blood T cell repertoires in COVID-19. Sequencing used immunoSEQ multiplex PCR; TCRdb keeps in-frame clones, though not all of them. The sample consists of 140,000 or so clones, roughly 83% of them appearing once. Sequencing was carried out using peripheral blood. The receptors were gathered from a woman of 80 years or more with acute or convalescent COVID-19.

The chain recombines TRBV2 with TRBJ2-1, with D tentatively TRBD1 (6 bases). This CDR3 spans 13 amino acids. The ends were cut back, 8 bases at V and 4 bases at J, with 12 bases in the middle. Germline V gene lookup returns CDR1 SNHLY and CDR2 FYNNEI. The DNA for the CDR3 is TGTGCCAGCGATCCACAGGGTTACAATGAGCAGTTCTTC. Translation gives CASDPQGYNEQFF.

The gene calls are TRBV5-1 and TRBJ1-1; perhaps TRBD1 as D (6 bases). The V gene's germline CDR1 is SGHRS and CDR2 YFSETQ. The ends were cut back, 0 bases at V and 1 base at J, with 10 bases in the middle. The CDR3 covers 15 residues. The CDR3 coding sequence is TGCGCCAGCAGCTTGGACAGGGAAAGGAACACTGAAGCTTTCTTT. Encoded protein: CASSLDRERNTEAFF.

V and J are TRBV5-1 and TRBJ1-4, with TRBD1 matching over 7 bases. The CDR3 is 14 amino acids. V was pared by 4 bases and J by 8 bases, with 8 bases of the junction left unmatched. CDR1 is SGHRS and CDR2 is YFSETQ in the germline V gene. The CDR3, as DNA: TGCGCCAGCAGCCTTAGACAGGGTGACGAAAAACTGTTTTTT. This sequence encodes CASSLRQGDEKLFF.

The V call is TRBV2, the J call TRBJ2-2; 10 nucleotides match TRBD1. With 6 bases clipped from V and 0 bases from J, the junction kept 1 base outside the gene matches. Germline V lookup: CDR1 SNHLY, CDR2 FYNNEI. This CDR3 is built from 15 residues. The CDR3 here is CASRGTGANTGELFF. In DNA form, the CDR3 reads TGTGCCAGCAGAGGGACAGGGGCGAACACCGGGGAGCTGTTTTTT.

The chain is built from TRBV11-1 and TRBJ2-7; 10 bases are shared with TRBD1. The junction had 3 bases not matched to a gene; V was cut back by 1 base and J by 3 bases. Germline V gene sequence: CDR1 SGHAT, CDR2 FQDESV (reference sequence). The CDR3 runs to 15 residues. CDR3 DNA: TGTGCCAGCAGCTTAGAGACAGGGGGCTACTACGAGCAGTACTTC. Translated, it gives CASSLETGGYYEQYF.

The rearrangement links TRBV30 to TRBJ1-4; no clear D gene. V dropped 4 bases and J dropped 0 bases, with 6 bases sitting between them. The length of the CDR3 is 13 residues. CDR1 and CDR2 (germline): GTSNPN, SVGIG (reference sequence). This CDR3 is CAWTDPTNEKLFF. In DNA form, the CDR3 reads TGTGCCTGGACAGATCCAACTAATGAAAAACTGTTTTTT.

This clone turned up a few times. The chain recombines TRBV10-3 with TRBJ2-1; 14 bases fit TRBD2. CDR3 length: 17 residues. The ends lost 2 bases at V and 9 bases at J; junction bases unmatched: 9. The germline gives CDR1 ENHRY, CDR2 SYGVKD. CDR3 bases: TGTGCCATCAGTGAGGCCCGACTAGCGGGGGGGACAGTTGAGCAGTTCTTC. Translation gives CAISEARLAGGTVEQFF.

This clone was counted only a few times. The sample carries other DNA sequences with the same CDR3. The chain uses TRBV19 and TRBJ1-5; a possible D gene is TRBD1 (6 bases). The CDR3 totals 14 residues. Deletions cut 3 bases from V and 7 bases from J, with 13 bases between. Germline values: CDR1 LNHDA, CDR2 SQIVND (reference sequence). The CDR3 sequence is CASSIGRGGQPQHF. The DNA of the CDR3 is TGTGCCAGTAGTATCGGCAGGGGTGGACAGCCCCAGCATTTT. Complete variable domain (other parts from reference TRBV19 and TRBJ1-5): DGGITQSPKYLFRKEGQNVTLSCEQNLNHDAMYWYRQDPGQGLRLIYYSQIVNDFQKGDIAEGYSVSREKKESFPLTVTSAQKNPTAFYLCASSIGRGGQPQHFGDGTRLSIL.